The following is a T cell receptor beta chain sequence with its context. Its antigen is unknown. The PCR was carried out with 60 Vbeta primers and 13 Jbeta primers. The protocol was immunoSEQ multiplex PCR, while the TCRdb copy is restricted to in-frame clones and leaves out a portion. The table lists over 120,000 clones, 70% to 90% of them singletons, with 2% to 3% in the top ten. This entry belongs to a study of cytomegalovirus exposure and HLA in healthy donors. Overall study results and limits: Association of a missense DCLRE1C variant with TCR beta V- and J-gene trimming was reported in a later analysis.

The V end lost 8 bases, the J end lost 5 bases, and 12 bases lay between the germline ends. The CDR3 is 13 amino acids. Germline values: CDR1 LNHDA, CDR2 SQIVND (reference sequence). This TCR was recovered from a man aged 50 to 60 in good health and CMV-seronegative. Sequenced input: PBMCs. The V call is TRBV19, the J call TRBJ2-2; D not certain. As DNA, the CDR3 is TGTGCCAGTGCTACAGAGAATACCGGGGAGCTGTTTTTT. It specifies CASATENTGELFF.